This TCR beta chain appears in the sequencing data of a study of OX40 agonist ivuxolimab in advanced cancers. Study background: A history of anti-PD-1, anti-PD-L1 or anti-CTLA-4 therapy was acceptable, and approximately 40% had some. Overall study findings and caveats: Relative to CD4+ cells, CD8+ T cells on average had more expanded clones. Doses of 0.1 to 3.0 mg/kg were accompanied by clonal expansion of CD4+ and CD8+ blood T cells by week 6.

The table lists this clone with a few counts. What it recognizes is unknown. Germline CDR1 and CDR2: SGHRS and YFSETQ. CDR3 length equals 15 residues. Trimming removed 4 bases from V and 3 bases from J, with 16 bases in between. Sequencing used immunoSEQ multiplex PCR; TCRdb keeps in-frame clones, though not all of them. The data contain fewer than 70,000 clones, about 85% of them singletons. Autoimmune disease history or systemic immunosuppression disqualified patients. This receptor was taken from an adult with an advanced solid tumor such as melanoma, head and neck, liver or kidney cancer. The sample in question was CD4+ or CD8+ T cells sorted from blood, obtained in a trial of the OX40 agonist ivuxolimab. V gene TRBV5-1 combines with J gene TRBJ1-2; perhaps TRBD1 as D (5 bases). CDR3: CASSPNPQGDYGYTF. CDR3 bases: TGCGCCAGCAGCCCAAACCCCCAGGGTGACTATGGCTACACCTTC.